The entry below gives a single T cell receptor beta chain sequence along with its context. In the authors' methods: Counts of nucleated cells, estimated from reference gene primer amplification, were obtained. The protocol was immunoSEQ multiplex PCR, while the TCRdb copy is restricted to in-frame clones and leaves out a portion. Clone size and the V and J calls come from that table; the DNA yielded D and trimming. The sample lists 250,000 to 300,000 clones; almost 85% were seen once. The sample is drawn from a study of blood T cell repertoires in COVID-19. Background on the study: Samples representing acute and convalescent COVID-19 were sourced from the United States, Italy and Spain. From T cells, B-cell-depleted T cells, or PBMCs came the material, which was cDNA or gDNA.

This CDR3 has 15 amino acids. V was pared by 5 bases and J by 8 bases, with 21 bases between. Germline V gives CDR1 PRHDT, CDR2 FYEKMQ (reference sequence). Sequenced input: peripheral blood. The sequence came from a man over 45 with active or convalescent COVID-19. This sequence joins TRBV13 and TRBJ1-2; possible D gene TRBD1, 6 bases. In DNA form, the CDR3 reads TGTGCCAGCAGCATCGGGACGGCCGGCCAGGGGGGCTACACCTTC. Translated: CASSIGTAGQGGYTF.